These 26 T cell receptor beta chains were sequenced from one sample in a study of CD8+ T cells in alopecia areata. RNA extraction was followed by reverse transcription into cDNA, which acted as the sequencing template. Profiling relied on immunoSEQ multiplex PCR, and the TCRdb table lists in-frame clones only, not all of them. The sample includes 180,000 or so clones, about 66% seen only once; the top ten take 11%. The sample consisted of CD8+ T cells sorted from blood, taken at week 0. These receptors originate from a human donor with alopecia areata.

This sequence joins TRBV7-8 and TRBJ1-6; D unresolved. The V gene lost 1 base and the J gene lost 4 bases, with 11 bases spanning the gap. There are 16 residues in the CDR3. Germline V gives CDR1 SGHVS, CDR2 FQNEAQ. CDR3 nucleotides: TGTGCCAGCAGCTTAGTTGAGGGCGGATATAATTCACCCCTCCACTTT. Its translation: CASSLVEGGYNSPLHF.

The rearrangement uses TRBV7-9 and TRBJ1-2; D uncertain. CDR3 length: 15 residues. V was clipped by 1 base and J by 3 bases, with 12 bases between them. The germline CDR1 and CDR2 sequences are SEHNR and FQNEAQ (reference sequence). DNA of the CDR3: TGTGCCAGCAGCTTAGTCGGGAATCTAGACTATGGCTACACCTTC. This gives the protein CASSLVGNLDYGYTF.

V gene TRBV9 combines with J gene TRBJ1-5; D call uncertain. The CDR3 has 14 residues. Trimming shortened V by 0 bases and J by 3 bases, and 7 bases separated the two germline ends. In germline, CDR1 is SGDLS, CDR2 YYNGEE. The CDR3 sequence is CASSVGQNNQPQHF. The CDR3 DNA reads as TGTGCCAGCAGCGTAGGCCAGAACAATCAGCCCCAGCATTTT.

The rearrangement uses TRBV6-1 and TRBJ1-5; D is unresolved. The CDR3 is 14 amino acids. Per germline, CDR1 MNHNS and CDR2 SASEGT. V lost 0 bases, J lost 5 bases, and 8 bases lay in between. The CDR3 loop reads CASSEAIPDQPQHF. The CDR3 DNA reads TGTGCCAGCAGTGAAGCCATCCCAGATCAGCCCCAGCATTTT.

This clone appeared once. The rearrangement links TRBV2 to TRBJ1-2, with a possible D match to TRBD1 (5 bases). Germline V gives CDR1 SNHLY, CDR2 FYNNEI. CDR3 size: 13 residues. Trimming stripped 3 bases from V and 7 bases from J, with 12 bases between. The CDR3 here is CASSDPGVRGYTF. The DNA of the CDR3 is TGTGCCAGCAGTGATCCGGGGGTCCGTGGCTACACCTTC.

This rearrangement joins TRBV19 to TRBJ1-4, with D perhaps matching TRBD1 (6 bases). Looked up from germline, CDR1 is LNHDA and CDR2 is SQIVND (reference sequence). This CDR3 region has 15 residues. Deletions cut 1 base from V and 2 bases from J, with 8 bases between. CDR3 bases: TGTGCCAGTAGTATAGTAGACAGGACTAATGAAAAACTGTTTTTT. This codes for CASSIVDRTNEKLFF. The whole variable domain, remainder taken from reference TRBV19 and TRBJ1-4, is DGGITQSPKYLFRKEGQNVTLSCEQNLNHDAMYWYRQDPGQGLRLIYYSQIVNDFQKGDIAEGYSVSREKKESFPLTVTSAQKNPTAFYLCASSIVDRTNEKLFFGSGTQLSVL.

This chain joins TRBV4-1 and TRBJ2-2; no clear D gene. CDR1 and CDR2 from the germline V gene are MGHRA and YSYEKL. The CDR3 has 13 amino acids. Trimming cost V 5 bases and J 6 bases, with 10 bases left between them. The CDR3 nucleotides read TGCGCCAGCAGCTTTCAGCGCGCCGGGGAGCTGTTTTTT. Amino acid sequence: CASSFQRAGELFF.

V is TRBV5-6 and J is TRBJ2-1, with TRBD2 identical over 13 bases. The germline V gene encodes CDR1 SGHDT and CDR2 YYEEEE. CDR3 size: 15 residues. The V gene end was trimmed by 4 bases and the J gene end by 8 bases; junction bases not matched to a gene: 6. The CDR3 region has the DNA TGTGCCAGCAGCAAGGGACTAGCGGGGATTTATGAGCAGTTCTTC. Encoded protein: CASSKGLAGIYEQFF.

CDR3: CASSDDGRTEDSPLHF. The CDR3 DNA follows: TGTGCCAGCAGTGATGACGGACGGACGGAAGATTCACCCCTCCACTTT. The rearrangement uses TRBV2 and TRBJ1-6; the D is unclear. The CDR3 consists of 16 residues. Germline V lookup: CDR1 SNHLY, CDR2 FYNNEI. V was trimmed by 3 bases and J by 8 bases, leaving 17 bases between them.

The chain carries TRBV5-1 and TRBJ2-7; 8 nucleotides agree with TRBD2. Germline CDR1 is SGHRS and CDR2 is YFSETQ. V shed 3 bases, J shed 1 base, and the junction held 3 bases outside the gene matches. The CDR3 has 14 amino acids. CDR3 DNA: TGCGCCAGCAGCTCCGGGGGGGCGTCCTACGAGCAGTACTTC. This codes for CASSSGGASYEQYF. The full variable domain, with the rest looked up from reference TRBV5-1 and TRBJ2-7, is KAGVTQTPRYLIKTRGQQVTLSCSPISGHRSVSWYQQTPGQGLQFLFEYFSETQRNKGNFPGRFSGRQFSNSRSEMNVSTLELGDSALYLCASSSGGASYEQYFGPGTRLTVT.

This chain links TRBV27 with TRBJ1-1, with D possibly being TRBD1 (5 bases). V lost 3 bases, J lost 4 bases, and 9 bases lay in between. CDR1 is MNHEY, CDR2 SMNVEV, per germline (reference sequence). There are 13 residues in the CDR3. CDR3: CASSFPGSTEAFF. In nucleotides, the CDR3 is TGTGCCAGCAGTTTCCCAGGGAGCACTGAAGCTTTCTTT.

The rearrangement links TRBV2 to TRBJ1-2; the D is unclear. V lost 3 bases, J lost 5 bases, and 10 bases lay in between. In germline, CDR1 is SNHLY, CDR2 FYNNEI. The CDR3 contains 13 residues. For the CDR3, the DNA is TGTGCCAGCAGTGAGTACCCCAGTTATGGCTACACCTTC. Its protein product is CASSEYPSYGYTF.

The chain carries TRBV2 and TRBJ1-2; D uncertain. The CDR3 runs 11 residues. The V gene lost 2 bases and the J gene lost 10 bases, with 8 bases spanning the gap. Germline V CDR1 and CDR2: SNHLY, FYNNEI. The chain's CDR3 is CASSESGDYTF. CDR3 nucleotide sequence: TGTGCCAGCAGTGAATCCGGGGACTACACCTTC.

The rearrangement links TRBV13 to TRBJ2-7; 9 bases are shared with TRBD1. The CDR3 is made up of 15 amino acids. CDR1 and CDR2 from the germline V gene are PRHDT and FYEKMQ (reference sequence). With V trimmed by 5 bases and J by 4 bases, 9 bases remained unmatched. This chain's CDR3 is CASSPAGQGIYEQYF. In DNA form, the CDR3 reads TGTGCCAGCAGCCCCGCGGGACAGGGCATTTACGAGCAGTACTTC.

The rearrangement links TRBV2 to TRBJ1-2, with D perhaps matching TRBD1 (6 bases). Per germline, CDR1 SNHLY and CDR2 FYNNEI. V was pared by 4 bases and J by 7 bases, with 7 bases between. CDR3 length: 11 amino acids. CDR3 in DNA: TGTGCCAGCAGTGGGGGGGCTGGCTACACCTTC. It encodes CASSGGAGYTF.

This clone was counted only a few times. V gene TRBV29-1 combines with J gene TRBJ2-1, with D possibly TRBD2 on 5 matching bases. Trimming shortened V by 3 bases and J by 1 base, and 7 bases separated the two germline ends. Germline assignment: CDR1 SQVTM and CDR2 ANQGSEA. CDR3 length equals 13 residues. CDR3 nucleotides: TGCAGCGTTGACCGGGGTTCCTACAATGAGCAGTTCTTC. Translated, it gives CSVDRGSYNEQFF.

The chain is built from TRBV29-1 and TRBJ2-7; possible D gene TRBD1, 6 bases. Germline values: CDR1 SQVTM, CDR2 ANQGSEA. CDR3 length equals 12 residues. Trimming shortened V by 6 bases and J by 0 bases, and 9 bases separated the two germline ends. This chain's CDR3 is CSVQGSSYEQYF. The CDR3 nucleotides read TGCAGCGTCCAGGGGAGCTCCTACGAGCAGTACTTC.

V and J are TRBV2 and TRBJ2-1; 10 nucleotides agree with TRBD2. CDR1 is SNHLY and CDR2 is FYNNEI in the germline V gene. The V segment lost 8 bases and the J segment 7 bases; nucleotides outside the gene matches: 8. CDR3 size: 14 residues. The DNA for the CDR3 is TGTGCCAGCCATGGGTTACTAGCGGGGAATGAGCAGTTCTTC. Its protein is CASHGLLAGNEQFF.

In its sample, this clone was seen a few times. The chain is built from TRBV29-1 and TRBJ1-1, with D maybe TRBD1 (5 bases). V shed 3 bases and J shed 3 bases, with 11 bases lying between them. This CDR3 has 13 residues. Germline V lookup: CDR1 SQVTM, CDR2 ANQGSEA. Here the CDR3 DNA reads TGCAGCGTTGATCCCCAGGGAGACACTGAAGCTTTCTTT. Its protein product is CSVDPQGDTEAFF.

The chain recombines TRBV27 with TRBJ1-1; no reliable D call. V lost 1 base, J lost 0 bases, and 3 bases lay in between. Germline-derived CDR1 and CDR2 are MNHEY and SMNVEV (reference sequence). This CDR3 is 13 amino acids long. The CDR3 is CASSLYVNTEAFF. CDR3 DNA sequence: TGTGCCAGCAGTTTATATGTGAACACTGAAGCTTTCTTT.

This clone was seen many times. V usage is TRBV6-1 and J usage is TRBJ2-2, with D perhaps matching TRBD1 or TRBD2 (5 bases each). This CDR3 has 14 residues. Germline CDR1 MNHNS, CDR2 SASEGT. V was shortened by 0 bases and J by 3 bases, with 5 bases between the two germline ends. The CDR3 spells CASSEAGDTGELFF. The CDR3 DNA reads as TGTGCCAGCAGTGAAGCGGGGGACACCGGGGAGCTGTTTTTT.

This clone was observed a few times. The chain carries TRBV30 and TRBJ1-5, with a tentative D call TRBD1 (5 bases). The germline V gene has CDR1 GTSNPN and CDR2 SVGIG (reference sequence). CDR3 length: 13 residues. Trimming removed 3 bases at V and 0 bases at J, with 6 bases between. In DNA form, the CDR3 reads TGTGCCTGGAGGGGGGGTAGCAATCAGCCCCAGCATTTT. Translated, it gives CAWRGGSNQPQHF.

The rearrangement links TRBV5-6 to TRBJ2-1, with TRBD2 identical over 8 bases. The CDR3 contains 14 residues. Losses at the gene ends were 7 bases for V and 3 bases for J; bases not matched to a gene: 6. Looked up from germline, CDR1 is SGHDT and CDR2 is YYEEEE. Here the CDR3 reads CASRSGLGYNEQFF. The CDR3 region has the DNA TGTGCCAGCCGCTCGGGACTAGGCTACAATGAGCAGTTCTTC.

J is TRBJ2-7 and V is TRBV30; 10 bases fit TRBD1. Looked up from germline, CDR1 is GTSNPN and CDR2 is SVGIG (reference sequence). The CDR3 has 14 amino acids. V shed 2 bases, J shed 1 base, and the junction held 2 bases outside the gene matches. This chain's CDR3 is CAWSWTGGSYEQYF. As DNA, the CDR3 is TGTGCCTGGAGTTGGACAGGGGGATCCTACGAGCAGTACTTC.

V gene TRBV2 combines with J gene TRBJ2-7; no definite D call. The CDR3 is 11 amino acids. V was cut by 8 bases and J by 5 bases, with 10 bases left in between. The germline V gene has CDR1 SNHLY and CDR2 FYNNEI. The CDR3 DNA reads as TGTGCCAGCCGAATTATGAACGAGCAGTACTTC. This codes for CASRIMNEQYF.

The sample holds a few counts of this clone. CDR3 region: CASSWEDLNTEAFF. CDR3 nucleotides: TGTGCCAGCAGCTGGGAGGATCTGAACACTGAAGCTTTCTTT. The chain joins TRBV7-2 to TRBJ1-1; D remains ambiguous. Looked up from germline, CDR1 is SGHTA and CDR2 is FQGNSA. The CDR3 is 14 residues long. The V gene lost 4 bases and the J gene lost 0 bases, with 9 bases spanning the gap.